What follows are 22 T cell receptor beta chains derived from one specimen sequenced in a study of T cell responses to AZD1222 COVID-19 vaccine. Here immunoSEQ multiplex PCR was the method, and the copy in TCRdb shows in-frame clones only, minus some. Of some 90,000 clones listed, roughly nine tenths are singletons. The sample consisted of peripheral blood, taken 28 days after the second AZD1222 dose. These receptors were taken from an adult who received the AZD1222 COVID-19 vaccine.

This clone was counted once. J is TRBJ1-5 and V is TRBV5-1; TRBD1 matches at 7 bases. Germline V gene lookup returns CDR1 SGHRS and CDR2 YFSETQ. The trim removed 4 bases at V and 3 bases at J, leaving 7 bases unmatched. The CDR3 sequence is 15 residues long. CDR3 protein: CASSKGTEINQPQHF. In DNA form, the CDR3 reads TGCGCCAGCAGCAAGGGGACAGAGATCAATCAGCCCCAGCATTTT.

CDR3 in amino acids: CASSLGGGQGVYNSPLHF. CDR3 bases: TGTGCCAGCAGCTTGGGCGGGGGACAGGGGGTCTATAATTCACCCCTCCACTTT. The chain couples TRBV5-4 to TRBJ1-6; 11 bases match TRBD1. The V and J ends lost 0 bases and 3 bases, in that order; junction bases with no gene match: 5. This CDR3 has 18 amino acids. The germline V gene encodes CDR1 SGHNT and CDR2 YYREEE (reference sequence).

The rearrangement uses TRBV11-2 and TRBJ1-1, with D unresolved. Deletions cut 5 bases from V and 1 base from J, with 14 bases between. Germline lookup yields CDR1 SGHAT and CDR2 FQNNGV. CDR3 length: 15 amino acids. The CDR3 spells CASSPRISRNTEAFF. The DNA of the CDR3 is TGTGCCAGCAGCCCACGAATTTCGAGGAACACTGAAGCTTTCTTT.

The V gene is TRBV7-6, the J gene TRBJ1-5; D not certain. The length of the CDR3 is 14 residues. CDR1 is SGHVS and CDR2 is FNYEAQ in the germline V gene. Trimming pared 2 bases from V and 3 bases from J, leaving 8 bases between. CDR3 loop: CASSLTPFNQPQHF. The DNA for the CDR3 is TGTGCCAGCAGCTTAACCCCCTTCAATCAGCCCCAGCATTTT.

This clone was detected only a few times. This chain joins TRBV10-3 and TRBJ2-7; TRBD2 matches 12 bases. Per the germline V gene, CDR1 is ENHRY and CDR2 is SYGVKD. The J segment lost 4 bases and the V segment lost 6 bases, leaving 1 base of the junction unmatched. The CDR3 is 13 amino acids. The CDR3 sequence is CAISGLAGYEQYF. In DNA, the CDR3 is TGTGCCATCAGCGGACTAGCGGGGTACGAGCAGTACTTC.

The chain joins TRBV6-5 to TRBJ2-5, with D perhaps TRBD1 (6 bases). Germline CDR1 MNHEY, CDR2 SVGAGI. The CDR3 runs to 14 residues. V was trimmed by 11 bases and J by 5 bases, leaving 21 bases between them. This CDR3 is CAVSGRLQGETQYF. DNA for the CDR3: TGTGCCGTCTCGGGACGGTTACAGGGCGAGACCCAGTACTTC.

This clone was seen only once. The genes are TRBV6-5 and TRBJ2-7, with D possibly being TRBD2 (6 bases). V lost 5 bases, J lost 7 bases, and 18 bases lay in between. The germline CDR1 and CDR2 sequences are MNHEY and SVGAGI. The CDR3 is made up of 14 amino acids. The CDR3 is CASSPRPGTGEQYF. In DNA form, the CDR3 reads TGTGCCAGCAGTCCCCGCCCCGGGACTGGGGAGCAGTACTTC.

V and J are TRBV5-4 and TRBJ2-5; D uncertain. Trimming shortened V by 0 bases and J by 4 bases, and 10 bases separated the two germline ends. Germline-derived CDR1 and CDR2 are SGHNT and YYREEE (reference sequence). The CDR3 has 14 amino acids. CDR3 sequence (DNA): TGTGCCAGCAGCTTGGCCGTTAGTCGAGAGACCCAGTACTTC. This translates into CASSLAVSRETQYF.

The chain has TRBV5-1 and TRBJ2-2; 7 bases map to TRBD1. The V segment lost 2 bases and the J segment 1 base; nucleotides outside the gene matches: 26. Germline CDR1 is SGHRS and CDR2 is YFSETQ. This CDR3 spans 23 amino acids. The CDR3 DNA is TGCGCCAGCAGCTTCCCCGGACAGGACCCACGCGCGAAATTTGCAATGAACACCGGGGAGCTGTTTTTT. As protein: CASSFPGQDPRAKFAMNTGELFF. The complete variable domain, with remaining parts taken from reference TRBV5-1 and TRBJ2-2, reads KAGVTQTPRYLIKTRGQQVTLSCSPISGHRSVSWYQQTPGQGLQFLFEYFSETQRNKGNFPGRFSGRQFSNSRSEMNVSTLELGDSALYLCASSFPGQDPRAKFAMNTGELFFGEGSRLTVL.

The chain employs TRBV3-1 (or the pseudogene TRBV3-2) and TRBJ1-3; D unclear. V gave up 5 bases and J gave up 1 base, with 12 bases separating them. The CDR3 is 15 amino acids. CDR1 and CDR2 from the germline V gene are LGHDT and YNNKEL (reference sequence). DNA for the CDR3: TGTGCCAGCAGCGCACAATACCGGTCTGGAAACACCATATATTTT. This sequence encodes CASSAQYRSGNTIYF.

The J gene is TRBJ2-7, the V gene TRBV18; 9 nucleotides align to TRBD2. The V gene end was trimmed by 2 bases and the J gene end by 6 bases; junction bases not matched to a gene: 11. This CDR3 is built from 16 residues. CDR1 and CDR2 (germline): KGHSH, LQKENI. CDR3 region: CASSPNGGGAFGEQYF. CDR3 in DNA: TGTGCCAGCTCACCAAATGGCGGGGGGGCTTTTGGCGAGCAGTACTTC.

The genes are TRBV11-3 and TRBJ2-2, with 8 positions matching TRBD2. The germline V gene encodes CDR1 SGHNT and CDR2 YENEEA. The CDR3 has 14 residues. J gave up 3 bases and V 5 bases, and 2 bases lay outside the gene matches. CDR3 sequence reads: CASSGGLDTGELFF. The CDR3 coding sequence is TGTGCCAGCAGCGGGGGACTAGACACCGGGGAGCTGTTTTTT.

The chain carries TRBV5-1 and TRBJ1-2; D remains unclear. Per the germline V gene, CDR1 is SGHRS and CDR2 is YFSETQ. V lost 8 bases, J lost 1 base, and 6 bases lay in between. The CDR3 consists of 11 residues. CDR3 region: CASGDNYGYTF. The CDR3, as DNA: TGCGCCAGTGGGGATAACTATGGCTACACCTTC.

This rearrangement joins TRBV18 to TRBJ2-5; D is undetermined. CDR3 length: 13 residues. V shed 3 bases and J shed 1 base, with 6 bases lying between them. Germline V lookup: CDR1 KGHSH, CDR2 LQKENI. The CDR3 nucleotides read TGTGCCAGCTCACCTGGCAGCCAAGAGACCCAGTACTTC. Amino acid sequence: CASSPGSQETQYF.

The J gene is TRBJ2-5, the V gene TRBV7-2; 8 bases fit TRBD1. V lost 1 base to trimming and J lost 5 bases; unmatched junction nucleotides: 3. The germline V gene encodes CDR1 SGHTA and CDR2 FQGNSA. CDR3 length equals 14 residues. The CDR3 DNA is TGTGCCAGCAGCTTAGGACAGGGGTGGGAGACCCAGTACTTC. This sequence encodes CASSLGQGWETQYF.

The gene calls are TRBV7-2 and TRBJ1-5; no firm D call. The CDR3 is 15 amino acids. Germline CDR1 and CDR2: SGHTA and FQGNSA. V lost 4 bases to trimming and J lost 3 bases, with 13 bases between them. The CDR3 loop reads CASSSRTGHNQPQHF. The CDR3 bases are TGTGCCAGCAGCTCCAGGACGGGTCACAATCAGCCCCAGCATTTT.

The chain is built from TRBV28 and TRBJ2-2; 12 nucleotides agree with TRBD2. Germline V gene sequence: CDR1 MDHEN, CDR2 SYDVKM. The V segment lost 5 bases and the J segment 3 bases; nucleotides outside the gene matches: 10. This CDR3 has 18 residues. DNA for the CDR3: TGTGCCAGCAGTCCCCTAGCGGGGGGGAAATTGTACACCGGGGAGCTGTTTTTT. Its translation: CASSPLAGGKLYTGELFF.

V gene TRBV7-3 combines with J gene TRBJ2-1, with D hard to call. V was shortened by 5 bases and J by 10 bases, with 12 bases between the two germline ends. CDR3 size: 12 residues. Germline CDR1 and CDR2: SGHTA and FQGTGA. CDR3 coding DNA: TGTGCCAGCAGCCCTTCGGTGGGGGAGCAGTTCTTC. Protein: CASSPSVGEQFF.

J is TRBJ2-7 and V is TRBV6-5; D remains ambiguous. CDR1 is MNHEY, CDR2 SVGAGI, per germline. Trimming took 6 bases from V and 3 from J, leaving 18 bases between them. This CDR3 contains 15 residues. This chain's CDR3 is CASSPSDQLSYEQYF. CDR3 coding DNA: TGTGCCAGCAGCCCCTCAGACCAACTGAGCTACGAGCAGTACTTC.

The chain carries TRBV19 and TRBJ2-1; 9 bases align to TRBD1. The V and J ends lost 7 bases and 0 bases, in that order; junction bases with no gene match: 4. The CDR3 is 15 amino acids. Germline V gene lookup returns CDR1 LNHDA and CDR2 SQIVND (reference sequence). The CDR3, as DNA: TGTGCCAGTATACCGGGACAGGGCTCCTACAATGAGCAGTTCTTC. This codes for CASIPGQGSYNEQFF. The full variable domain, rest sourced from reference TRBV19 and TRBJ2-1, is DGGITQSPKYLFRKEGQNVTLSCEQNLNHDAMYWYRQDPGQGLRLIYYSQIVNDFQKGDIAEGYSVSREKKESFPLTVTSAQKNPTAFYLCASIPGQGSYNEQFFGPGTRLTVL.

V and J are TRBV2 and TRBJ2-5; 10 bases are a match to TRBD2. Looked up from germline, CDR1 is SNHLY and CDR2 is FYNNEI. V trimming: 0 bases; J trimming: 1 base; junction bases outside the gene matches: 2. This CDR3 has 16 residues. In DNA form, the CDR3 reads TGTGCCAGCAGTGAAGCCAGCGGGGGGGCCCAAGAGACCCAGTACTTC. It encodes CASSEASGGAQETQYF.

This clone was found once. This chain connects TRBV24-1 to TRBJ2-2; 9 positions agree with TRBD1. J lost 6 bases, V lost 7 bases, and 8 bases had no gene match. Germline CDR1 KGHDR, CDR2 SFDVKD. This CDR3 comprises 15 residues. The CDR3 DNA sequence: TGTGCCACCAGCCCCGGGACAGGGCATGCCGGGGAGCTGTTTTTT. It translates to CATSPGTGHAGELFF.